A single TCR beta chain is shown here with its context. This clonotype has at least ten counts. Its recognized antigen is unknown. Within one base of it there is no much larger clone, and no base qualities were kept. A distance of 10 bases separates the germline ends of V and J, which lose 1 base and 0 bases respectively. CDR1 and CDR2 were assigned from the germline V gene as SQVTM and ANQGSEA. The CDR3 holds 14 amino acids from the cysteine to the phenylalanine. Only CDR3 DNA is held: 42 bases, read in frame from base 1. The data were obtained in a study of T-cell reconstitution after alpha-beta-depleted transplantation in children (dated by TCRdb to between 2015 and 2016). In terms of the full investigation: Using TCR repertoire profiling, the study quantitatively followed how T-cell immune reconstitution unfolded in children after TCRalphabeta/CD19-depleted allogeneic hematopoietic cell transplantation. Broader findings and caveats from the paper: The high TCRbeta diversity at day 60 in some patients was ascribed to recipient T cells and intrathymic progenitors that had survived conditioning. Over subsequent months, a decline in hyperexpanded clone frequencies was noted, and after one year, T-cell counts and TCRbeta diversity were mostly ascribed to newly produced T cells. Apparently early alphabetaT-cell count recovery about two months after transplant reportedly relied on only several hundred rapidly expanded clones derived from non-depleted graft cells.

The sample's treatment or condition label, in plain terms: allogeneic hematopoietic cell transplantation with graft depleted of TCRalphabeta T cells and CD19 B cells. TCRalphabeta/CD19-depleted allogeneic hematopoietic cell grafts were given to the transplant recipients, all of whom were children. Preparation of the library involved PCR. Sequencer: Illumina HiSeq 2500. To normalize quantification of the TCRbeta repertoire, the TCR libraries were built with molecular barcoding that relied on unique molecular identifiers. TCRdb's own reprocessing of the public reads used fastp at Q25 and MiXCR and kept productive beta chains. When rows share a CDR3 protein, they turn into one entry using the most common DNA and genes. This sample comprises 700,000 to 950,000 distinct CDR3 sequences, 15% to 20% of them detected only once. The top ten clonotypes cover roughly 5% of the sample.

This receptor was taken from a male patient aged 10-17 years who had a stem cell transplant for acute lymphoblastic leukemia, so the T cells may come from the graft donor. The chain is assembled from TRBV29-1 and TRBJ2-7, with the D gene not clear enough to name. The specimen comprised PBMCs, mostly from graft donor cells, sampled 360 days after TCRalphabeta/CD19-depleted stem cell transplant. The DNA sequence follows: TGCAGCGTTGAAGGAGCAACGAGCTCCTACGAGCAGTACTTC. This gives the protein CSVEGATSSYEQYF.